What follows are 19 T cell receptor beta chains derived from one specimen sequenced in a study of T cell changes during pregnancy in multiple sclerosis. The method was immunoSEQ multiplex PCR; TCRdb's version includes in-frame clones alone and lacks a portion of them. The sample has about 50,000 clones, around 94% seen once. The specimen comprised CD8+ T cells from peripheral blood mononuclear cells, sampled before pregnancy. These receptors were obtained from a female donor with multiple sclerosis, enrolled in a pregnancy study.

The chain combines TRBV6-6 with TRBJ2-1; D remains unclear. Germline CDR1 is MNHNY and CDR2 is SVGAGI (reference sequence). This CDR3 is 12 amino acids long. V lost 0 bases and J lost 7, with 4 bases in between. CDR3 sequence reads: CASSYSPNEQFF. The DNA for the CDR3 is TGTGCCAGCAGTTACTCTCCTAATGAGCAGTTCTTC.

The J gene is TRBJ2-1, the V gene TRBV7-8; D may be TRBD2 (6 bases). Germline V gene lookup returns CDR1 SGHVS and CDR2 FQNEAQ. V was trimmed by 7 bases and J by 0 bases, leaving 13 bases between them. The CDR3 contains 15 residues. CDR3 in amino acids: CASTRAGSSYNEQFF. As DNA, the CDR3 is TGTGCCAGCACCCGAGCGGGTAGCTCCTACAATGAGCAGTTCTTC. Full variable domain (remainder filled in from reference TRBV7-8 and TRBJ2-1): GAGVSQSPRYKVAKRGQDVALRCDPISGHVSLFWYQQALGQGPEFLTYFQNEAQLDKSGLPSDRFFAERPEGSVSTLKIQRTQQEDSAVYLCASTRAGSSYNEQFFGPGTRLTVL.

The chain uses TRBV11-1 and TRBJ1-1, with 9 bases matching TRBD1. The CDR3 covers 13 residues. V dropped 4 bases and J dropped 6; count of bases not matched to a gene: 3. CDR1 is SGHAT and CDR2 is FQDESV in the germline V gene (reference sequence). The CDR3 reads CASSYTGGPEAFF. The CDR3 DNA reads TGTGCCAGCAGCTATACAGGGGGCCCTGAAGCTTTCTTT.

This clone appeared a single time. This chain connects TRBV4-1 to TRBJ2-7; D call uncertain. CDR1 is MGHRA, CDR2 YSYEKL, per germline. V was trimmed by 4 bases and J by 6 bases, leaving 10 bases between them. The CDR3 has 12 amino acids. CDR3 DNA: TGCGCCAGCAGCCCGAATCTAAGCGAGCAGTACTTC. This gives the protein CASSPNLSEQYF.

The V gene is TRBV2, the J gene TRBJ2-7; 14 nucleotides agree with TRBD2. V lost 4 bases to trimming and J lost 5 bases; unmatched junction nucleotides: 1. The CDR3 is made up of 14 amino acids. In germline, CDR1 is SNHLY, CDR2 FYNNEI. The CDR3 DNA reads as TGTGCCAGCAGTGCGGGACTAGCGGGAGACGAGCAGTACTTC. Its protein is CASSAGLAGDEQYF.

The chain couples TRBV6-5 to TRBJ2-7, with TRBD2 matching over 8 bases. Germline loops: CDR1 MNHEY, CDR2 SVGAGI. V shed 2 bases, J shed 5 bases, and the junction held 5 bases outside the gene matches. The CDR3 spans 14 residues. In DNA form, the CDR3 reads TGTGCCAGCAGTTACGGCGGGAGGTTACACGAGCAGTACTTC. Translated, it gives CASSYGGRLHEQYF.

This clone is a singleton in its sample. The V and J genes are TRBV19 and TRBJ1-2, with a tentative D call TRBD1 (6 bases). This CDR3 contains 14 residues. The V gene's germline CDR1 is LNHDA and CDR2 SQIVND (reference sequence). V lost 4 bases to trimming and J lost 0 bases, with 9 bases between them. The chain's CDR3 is CASSTGTPNYGYTF. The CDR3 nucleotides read TGTGCCAGTAGTACCGGGACACCTAACTATGGCTACACCTTC.

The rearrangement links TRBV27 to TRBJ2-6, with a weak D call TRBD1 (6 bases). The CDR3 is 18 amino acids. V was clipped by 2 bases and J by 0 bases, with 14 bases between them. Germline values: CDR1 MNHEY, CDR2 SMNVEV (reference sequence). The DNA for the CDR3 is TGTGCCAGCAGTTTACTCACAGGGCCCCACTCTGGGGCCAACGTCCTGACTTTC. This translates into CASSLLTGPHSGANVLTF.

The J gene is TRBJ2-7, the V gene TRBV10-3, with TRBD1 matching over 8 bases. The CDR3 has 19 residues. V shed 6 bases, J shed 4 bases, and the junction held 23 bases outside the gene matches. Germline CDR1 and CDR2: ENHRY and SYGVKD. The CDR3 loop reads CAISVTSASQGASTYEQYF. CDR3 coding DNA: TGTGCCATCAGCGTCACCTCCGCATCCCAGGGGGCATCTACTTACGAGCAGTACTTC.

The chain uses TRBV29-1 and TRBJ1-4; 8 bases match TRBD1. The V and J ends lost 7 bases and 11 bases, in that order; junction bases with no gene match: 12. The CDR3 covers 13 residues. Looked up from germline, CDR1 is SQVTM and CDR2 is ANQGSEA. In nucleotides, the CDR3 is TGCAGCGGCGGAGGGCCAGGGGGCTCTAAACTGTTTTTT. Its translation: CSGGGPGGSKLFF.

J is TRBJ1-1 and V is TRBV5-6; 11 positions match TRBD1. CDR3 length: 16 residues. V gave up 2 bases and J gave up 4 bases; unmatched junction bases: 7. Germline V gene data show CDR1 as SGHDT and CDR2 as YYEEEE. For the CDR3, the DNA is TGTGCCAGCAGCTTCTGGACAGGGGGCAGAAGCACTGAAGCTTTCTTT. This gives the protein CASSFWTGGRSTEAFF.

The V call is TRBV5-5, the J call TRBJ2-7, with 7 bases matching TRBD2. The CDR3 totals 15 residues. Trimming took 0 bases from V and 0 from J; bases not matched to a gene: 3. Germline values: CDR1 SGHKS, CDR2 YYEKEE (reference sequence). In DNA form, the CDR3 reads TGTGCCAGCAGCTTGGAAGCGGGATTCTCCTACGAGCAGTACTTC. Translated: CASSLEAGFSYEQYF.

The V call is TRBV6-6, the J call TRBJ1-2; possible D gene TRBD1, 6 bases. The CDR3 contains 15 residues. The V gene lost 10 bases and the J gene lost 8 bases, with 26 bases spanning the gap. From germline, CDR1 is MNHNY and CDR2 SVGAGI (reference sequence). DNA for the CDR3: TGTGCCACTTTACTCCGGGACAACATGATAAACGGCTACACCTTC. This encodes CATLLRDNMINGYTF.

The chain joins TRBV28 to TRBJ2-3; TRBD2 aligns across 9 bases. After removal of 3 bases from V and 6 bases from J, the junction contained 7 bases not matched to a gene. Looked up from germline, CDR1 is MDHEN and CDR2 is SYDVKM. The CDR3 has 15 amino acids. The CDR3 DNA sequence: TGTGCCAGCAGTTTGGCGGGAGGGCCGGCGGATACGCAGTATTTT. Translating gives CASSLAGGPADTQYF.

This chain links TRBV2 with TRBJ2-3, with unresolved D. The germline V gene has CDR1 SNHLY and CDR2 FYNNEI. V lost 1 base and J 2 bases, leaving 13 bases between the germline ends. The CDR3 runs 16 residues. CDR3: CASSEGLGEDTDTQYF. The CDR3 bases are TGTGCCAGCAGTGAAGGGCTCGGAGAGGACACAGATACGCAGTATTTT.

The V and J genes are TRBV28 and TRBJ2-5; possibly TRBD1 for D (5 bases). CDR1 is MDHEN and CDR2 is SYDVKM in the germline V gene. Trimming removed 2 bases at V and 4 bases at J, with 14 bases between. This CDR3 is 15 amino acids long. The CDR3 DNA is TGTGCCAGCAGTTTAGGGCAGGGATGGGGAGAGACCCAGTACTTC. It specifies CASSLGQGWGETQYF. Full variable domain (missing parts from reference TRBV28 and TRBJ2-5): DVKVTQSSRYLVKRTGEKVFLECVQDMDHENMFWYRQDPGLGLRLIYFSYDVKMKEKGDIPEGYSVSREKKERFSLILESASTNQTSMYLCASSLGQGWGETQYFGPGTRLLVL.

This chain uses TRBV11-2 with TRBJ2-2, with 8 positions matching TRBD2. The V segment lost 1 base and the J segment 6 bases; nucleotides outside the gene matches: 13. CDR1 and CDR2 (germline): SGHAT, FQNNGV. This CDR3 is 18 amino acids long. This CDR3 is CASSLVGRTGGPSGELFF. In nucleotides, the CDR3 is TGTGCCAGCAGCTTAGTCGGGCGAACGGGAGGGCCCTCCGGGGAGCTGTTTTTT.

The CDR3: CASSQTTGYEQYF. The CDR3 DNA reads as TGCGCCAGCAGCCAAACGACAGGGTACGAGCAGTACTTC. This chain uses TRBV4-1 with TRBJ2-7; 7 nucleotides agree with TRBD1. After removal of 2 bases from V and 4 bases from J, the junction contained 2 bases not matched to a gene. This CDR3 has 13 residues. CDR1 MGHRA and CDR2 YSYEKL come from the germline V gene.

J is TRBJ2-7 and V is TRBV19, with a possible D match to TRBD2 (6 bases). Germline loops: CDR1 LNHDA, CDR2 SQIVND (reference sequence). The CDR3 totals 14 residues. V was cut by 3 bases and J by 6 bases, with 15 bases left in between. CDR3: CASSITDYVPEQYF. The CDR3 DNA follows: TGTGCCAGTAGTATTACGGACTACGTCCCCGAGCAGTACTTC.